This T cell receptor beta chain was recovered during a study of T cells in Graves' hyperthyroidism and ophthalmopathy. Findings and caveats of the study: The majority of expanded thyroid clonotypes above 0.001 also appeared in blood.

This clonotype was seen a handful of times. What it binds is unknown. Looked up from germline, CDR1 is MNHEY and CDR2 is SMNVEV (reference sequence). J lost 4 bases, V lost 5 bases, and 9 bases had no gene match. The CDR3 has 15 amino acids. Amplification of TCR beta CDR3 regions used RNA as the template. Using the HTBI primer set, a first-round RT-PCR was run on the TCR CDR3. One entry per CDR3 protein results from TCRdb running MiXCR on the multiplex PCR reads. This table holds some 490,000 distinct CDR3 sequences, approximately 16% found once. The chain is built from TRBV27 and TRBJ1-2; TRBD1 aligns across 8 bases. This clonotype originated in a woman in her 30s with Graves' ophthalmopathy. Sequencing was performed on blood. CDR3 in DNA: TGTGCCAGCAGTCCGACATGGACAGGGAGCTATGGCTACACCTTC. It specifies CASSPTWTGSYGYTF.